This TCR beta chain was found in a study of beta chain features in type 1 diabetes (dated by TCRdb to the late 2010s). About the investigation overall: No differences in mean age, gender distribution, total cell number or subset yield were found between patients and healthy donors. A total of 100 million to 110 million sorted cells were examined across all samples, and a strong correlation was observed between cell number per subset and RNA yield. In the study, recently diagnosed type 1 diabetes patients and matched healthy donors were compared on the TCRB repertoires of their sorted circulating CD4+ T cell subsets. Naive and central memory subsets were obtained from all 30 or so donors, but regulatory and stem cell-like memory subsets were isolated from only 8 patients and roughly eight healthy donors. General findings and caveats noted by the study authors: HLA sub-analyses involved small numbers of individuals, so any influence of HLA type on TCRB rearrangement remained unresolved. At VDJ recombination sites, patients with type 1 diabetes made fewer insertions and deleted more nucleotides, a pattern implying thymic rearrangement abnormalities. Naive, central memory and regulatory TCRB repertoires appeared to be more alike among patients than among healthy donors. Sequencing cDNA rather than genomic DNA could over-represent highly expressing activated cells, although activation and CD3 levels did not differ between groups. PCR might favor shorter templates, but patient and control samples were amplified and corrected together, so any skew would affect both groups equally. Type 1 diabetes patients showed a moderate but significant shortening of TCRB CDR3 length in all four CD4+ subsets.

All of the isolated RNA was reverse transcribed with the High Capacity cDNA Reverse Transcription Kit, so expressed TCRB transcripts were sequenced. Deep immunoSEQ sequencing was performed on naive, central memory and regulatory T cell samples, with an average of around 3.4 million total reads per sample. After sorted cells were lysed in RLT buffer, RNA was extracted with DNase-treated RNeasy Micro or Mini kits, with the choice depending on cell number. Each cell subset was processed separately to prevent cross-contamination, with patient and healthy donor samples processed together. Using the immunoSEQ multiplex PCR, TCRB sequences were amplified from cDNA into 87-bp fragments spanning the CDR3 region. Sequencing of the amplicons was done on the Illumina HiSeq platform. On the authors' methods: Synthetic template baselines were used to correct PCR bias computationally, reads within Hamming distance 2 were collapsed together, and singletons that could not be merged were discarded. By aligning reads against IMGT, V, D and J genes, CDR3 length, and insertions or deletions at six rearrangement sites were assigned. Within each subset, clonotype counts were normalized to sorted cell number, and only after that were true diversity and Gini coefficients computed with the tcR R package. Repertoire sharing was quantified using the overlap coefficient calculated on TCRB nucleotide sequences. Out-of-frame TCRB sequences from naive cells were analyzed as a proxy for the pre-selection repertoire. The table was pulled from immuneACCESS by TCRdb, which kept in-frame rearrangements only. Such tables lose some clones; where checked, under half of the loss comes from unresolved V genes, and the rest has no known cause. Clone size and the V and J calls come from that table; the DNA yielded D and trimming. Recorded for this sample are roughly 450,000 clones; 10% to 12% of them occurred a single time. The leading ten clones occupy approximately 0.045% of the sample.

Each donor gave one peripheral blood draw, roughly 0.11 L on average, collected into heparinised tubes. A BD FACSAria II was used to sort naive, central memory, regulatory and stem cell-like memory CD4+ T cells with a panel that included CD45RO, CCR7, CD25, CD127, CD95 and CD27. A purity above 98% was achieved for all sorted populations. PBMCs were isolated right away by Lymphoprep density gradient centrifugation and were stained directly, without culture. So that batch effects would be minimized, each experiment stained and sorted samples in pairs, pairing one healthy donor with one patient. V loses 4 bases of germline sequence and J loses 0 bases, and the interval between the two ends is 9 bases. CDR1 and CDR2 (MGHDK, SYGVNS) derive from the germline V gene. From the cysteine through the phenylalanine, the CDR3 covers 14 amino acids. The read is trimmed to its CDR3 DNA, 42 bases read in frame from base 1.

This clone was observed a few times. It lacks a known antigen. Base qualities are not provided; no much larger clone lies one nucleotide away. Recombination joined TRBV25-1 with TRBJ1-1; TRBD1 might be the D gene, on 5 matching bases. What was sequenced was naive CD4+ T cells from blood. The cell subset or site label on this specimen signifies: true naive CD4+ T cells. This receptor was taken from a woman between 18 and 30 years old in good health. The nucleotide sequence is given as TGTGCCAGCAGTGGGGGGATATTGAACACTGAAGCTTTCTTT. The resulting protein is CASSGGILNTEAFF.